Sequencing of this TCR beta chain was carried out in a study of cytomegalovirus exposure and HLA in healthy donors. Study at large: Researchers previously reported finding fewer than 140 million unique TCR beta sequences from 150 million to 200 million T cells.

Primers: 60 Vbeta forward and 13 Jbeta reverse. Sequencing was performed with immunoSEQ multiplex PCR; in TCRdb, only in-frame clones are kept and a portion is missing. The table has 120,000 or so clones, over 9.5% seen once. The origin of this receptor is a woman in her late teens or twenties in good health and CMV-seropositive. The specimen sequenced was PBMCs.

The CDR3 sequence: CASSFSENTEAFF. CDR3 nucleotide sequence: TGTGCCAGCAGCTTTAGTGAGAACACTGAAGCTTTCTTT. The chain has TRBV7-2 and TRBJ1-1; no firm D call. The CDR3 length is 13 residues. With 3 bases removed from V and 1 base from J, the gap between germline ends came to 6 bases. The germline V gene has CDR1 SGHTA and CDR2 FQGNSA. The full variable domain, rest sourced from reference TRBV7-2 and TRBJ1-1, is GAGVSQSPSNKVTEKGKDVELRCDPISGHTALYWYRQSLGQGLEFLIYFQGNSAPDKSGLPSDRFSAERTGGSVSTLTIQRTQQEDSAVYLCASSFSENTEAFFGQGTRLTVV.